This T cell receptor (beta chain) comes out of a study of blood T cell repertoires in COVID-19. This CDR3 region has 17 residues. Trimming cost V 5 bases and J 4 bases; bases outside gene matches: 15. Germline lookup yields CDR1 MNHEY and CDR2 SMNVEV (reference sequence). Assay used: immunoSEQ multiplex PCR; TCRdb lists only in-frame clones, some missing. The profile shows tens of thousands of clones, roughly 80% of them singletons. The sequenced sample consisted of peripheral blood. The chain combines TRBV27 with TRBJ1-1, with 8 bases aligning to TRBD1. The receptor comes from a man older than 75 with COVID-19, enrolled during active disease. CDR3 DNA sequence: TGTGCCAGCAGTCGGTTCGGGCAGGGGGCACGTAGCACTGAAGCTTTCTTT. Translating gives CASSRFGQGARSTEAFF.